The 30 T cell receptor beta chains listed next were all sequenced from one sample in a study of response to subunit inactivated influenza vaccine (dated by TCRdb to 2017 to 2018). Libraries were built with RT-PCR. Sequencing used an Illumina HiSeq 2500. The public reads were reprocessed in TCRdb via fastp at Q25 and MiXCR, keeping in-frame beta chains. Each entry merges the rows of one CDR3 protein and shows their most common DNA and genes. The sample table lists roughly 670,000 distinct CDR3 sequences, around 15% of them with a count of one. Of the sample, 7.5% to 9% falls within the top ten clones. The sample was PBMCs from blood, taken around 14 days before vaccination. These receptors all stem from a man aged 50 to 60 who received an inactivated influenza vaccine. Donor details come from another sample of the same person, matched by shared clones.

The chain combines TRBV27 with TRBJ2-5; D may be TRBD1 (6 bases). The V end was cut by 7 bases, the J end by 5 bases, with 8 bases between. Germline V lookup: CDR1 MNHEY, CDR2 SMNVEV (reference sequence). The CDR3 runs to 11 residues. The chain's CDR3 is CASMRGETQYF. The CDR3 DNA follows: TGTGCCAGCATGAGGGGGGAGACCCAGTACTTC.

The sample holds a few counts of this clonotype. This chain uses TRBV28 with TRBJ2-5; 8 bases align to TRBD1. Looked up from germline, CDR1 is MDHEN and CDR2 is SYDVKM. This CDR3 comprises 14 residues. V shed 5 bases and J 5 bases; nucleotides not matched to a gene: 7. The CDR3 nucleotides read TGTGCCAGCAGTATCAGGGGGCTCTTGGAGACCCAGTACTTC. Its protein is CASSIRGLLETQYF.

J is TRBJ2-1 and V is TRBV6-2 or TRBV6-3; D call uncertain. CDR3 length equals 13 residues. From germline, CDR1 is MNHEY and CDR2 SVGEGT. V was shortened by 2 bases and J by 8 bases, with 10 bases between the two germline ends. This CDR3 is CASSYRDRDEQFF. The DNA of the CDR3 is TGTGCCAGCAGTTACCGAGATCGCGATGAGCAGTTCTTC.

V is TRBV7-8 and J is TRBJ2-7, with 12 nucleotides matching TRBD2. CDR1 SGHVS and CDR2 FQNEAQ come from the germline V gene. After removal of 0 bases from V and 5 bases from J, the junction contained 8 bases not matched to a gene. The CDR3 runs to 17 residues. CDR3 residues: CASSLARLAGGFDEQYF. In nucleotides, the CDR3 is TGTGCCAGCAGCTTAGCGCGGCTAGCGGGAGGGTTCGACGAGCAGTACTTC.

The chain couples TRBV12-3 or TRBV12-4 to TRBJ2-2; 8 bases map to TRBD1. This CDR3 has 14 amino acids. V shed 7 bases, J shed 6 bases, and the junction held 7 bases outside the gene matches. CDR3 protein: CASTPGGESGELFF. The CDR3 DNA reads TGTGCCAGCACCCCAGGGGGCGAATCCGGGGAGCTGTTTTTT.

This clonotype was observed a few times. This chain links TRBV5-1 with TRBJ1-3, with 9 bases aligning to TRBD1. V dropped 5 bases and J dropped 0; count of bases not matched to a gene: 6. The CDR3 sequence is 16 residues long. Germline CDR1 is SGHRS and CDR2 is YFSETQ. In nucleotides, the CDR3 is TGCGCCAGCAGGACCGGGACAGGGACCTCTGGAAACACCATATATTTT. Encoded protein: CASRTGTGTSGNTIYF.

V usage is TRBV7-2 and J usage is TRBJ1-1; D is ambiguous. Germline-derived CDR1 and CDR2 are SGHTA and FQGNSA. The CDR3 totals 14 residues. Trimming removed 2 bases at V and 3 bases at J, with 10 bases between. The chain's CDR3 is CASSLSGRDTEAFF. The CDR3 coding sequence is TGTGCCAGCAGCTTATCTGGAAGGGACACTGAAGCTTTCTTT.

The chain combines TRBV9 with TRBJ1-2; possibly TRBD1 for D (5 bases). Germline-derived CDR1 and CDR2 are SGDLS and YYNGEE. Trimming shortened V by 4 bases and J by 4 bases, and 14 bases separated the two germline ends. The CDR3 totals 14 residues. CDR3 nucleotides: TGTGCCAGCAGCACCTCCGGGACGGGCTATGGCTACACCTTC. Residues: CASSTSGTGYGYTF.

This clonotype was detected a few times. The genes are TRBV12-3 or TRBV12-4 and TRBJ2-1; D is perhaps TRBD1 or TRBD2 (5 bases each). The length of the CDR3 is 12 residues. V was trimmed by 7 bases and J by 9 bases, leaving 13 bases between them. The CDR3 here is CASKGSGVEQFF. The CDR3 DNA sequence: TGTGCCAGCAAGGGGAGTGGGGTTGAGCAGTTCTTC.

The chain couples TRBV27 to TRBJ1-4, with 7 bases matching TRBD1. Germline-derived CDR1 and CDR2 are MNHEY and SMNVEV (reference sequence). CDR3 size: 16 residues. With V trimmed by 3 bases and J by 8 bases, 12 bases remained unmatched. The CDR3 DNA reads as TGTGCCAGCAGTTTTGAAGGGGGCGCAGTGAACGAAAAACTGTTTTTT. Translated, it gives CASSFEGGAVNEKLFF.

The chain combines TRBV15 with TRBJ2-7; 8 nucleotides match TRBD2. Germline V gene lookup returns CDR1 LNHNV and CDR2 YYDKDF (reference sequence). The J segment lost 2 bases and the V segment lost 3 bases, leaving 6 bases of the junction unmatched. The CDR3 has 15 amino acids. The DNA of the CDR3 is TGTGCCACCAGCAGCCCCCGGGGGGGGACCTACGAGCAGTACTTC. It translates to CATSSPRGGTYEQYF.

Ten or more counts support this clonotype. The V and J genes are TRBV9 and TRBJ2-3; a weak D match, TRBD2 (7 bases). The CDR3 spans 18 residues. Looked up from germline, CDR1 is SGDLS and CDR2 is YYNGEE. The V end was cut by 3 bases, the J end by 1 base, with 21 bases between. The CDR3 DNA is TGTGCCAGCAGCGCTAGGGGAGGGGGGAGAATAGGCACAGATACGCAGTATTTT. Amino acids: CASSARGGGRIGTDTQYF.

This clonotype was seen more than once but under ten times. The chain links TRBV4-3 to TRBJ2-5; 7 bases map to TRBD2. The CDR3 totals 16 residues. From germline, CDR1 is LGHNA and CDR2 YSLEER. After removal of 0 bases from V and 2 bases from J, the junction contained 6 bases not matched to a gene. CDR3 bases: TGCGCCAGCAGCCAAGACGGTACTAGCGAACAAGAGACCCAGTACTTC. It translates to CASSQDGTSEQETQYF.

The CDR3 DNA follows: TGCGCCAGCTGGTCCCCGTCTGGACAGATAAACAATGAGCAGTTCTTC. Its translation: CASWSPSGQINNEQFF. The chain has TRBV5-1 and TRBJ2-1; perhaps TRBD1 as D (6 bases). The germline V gene has CDR1 SGHRS and CDR2 YFSETQ. This CDR3 is 16 amino acids long. Deletions cut 7 bases from V and 5 bases from J, with 22 bases between.

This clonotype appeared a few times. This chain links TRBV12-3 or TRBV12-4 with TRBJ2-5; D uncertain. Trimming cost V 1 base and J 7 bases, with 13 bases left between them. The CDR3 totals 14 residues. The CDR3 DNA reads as TGTGCCAGCAGTTTAGGTGGCCGACCGGGGACCCAGTACTTC. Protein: CASSLGGRPGTQYF.

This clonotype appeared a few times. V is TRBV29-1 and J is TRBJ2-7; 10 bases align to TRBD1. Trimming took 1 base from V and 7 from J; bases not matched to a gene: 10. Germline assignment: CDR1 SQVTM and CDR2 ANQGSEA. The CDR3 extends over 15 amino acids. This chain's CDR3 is CSVEVRTGGRGEQYF. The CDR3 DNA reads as TGCAGCGTTGAAGTGCGGACAGGGGGGAGAGGGGAGCAGTACTTC.

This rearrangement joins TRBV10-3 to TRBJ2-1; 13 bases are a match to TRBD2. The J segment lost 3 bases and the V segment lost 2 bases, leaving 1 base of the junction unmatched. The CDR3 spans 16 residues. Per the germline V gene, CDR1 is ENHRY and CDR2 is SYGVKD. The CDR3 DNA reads TGTGCCATCAGTGAGGGACTAGCGGGGGACTACAATGAGCAGTTCTTC. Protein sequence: CAISEGLAGDYNEQFF.

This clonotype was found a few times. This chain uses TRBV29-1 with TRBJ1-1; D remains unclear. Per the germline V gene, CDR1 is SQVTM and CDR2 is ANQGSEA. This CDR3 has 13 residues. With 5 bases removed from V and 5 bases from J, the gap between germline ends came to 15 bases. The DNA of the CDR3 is TGCAGCGTTAAAACCCCCGGGTCGACTGAAGCTTTCTTT. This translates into CSVKTPGSTEAFF. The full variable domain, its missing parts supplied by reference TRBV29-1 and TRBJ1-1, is SAVISQKPSRDICQRGTSLTIQCQVDSQVTMMFWYRQQPGQSLTLIATANQGSEATYESGFVIDKFPISRPNLTFSTLTVSNMSPEDSSIYLCSVKTPGSTEAFFGQGTRLTVV.

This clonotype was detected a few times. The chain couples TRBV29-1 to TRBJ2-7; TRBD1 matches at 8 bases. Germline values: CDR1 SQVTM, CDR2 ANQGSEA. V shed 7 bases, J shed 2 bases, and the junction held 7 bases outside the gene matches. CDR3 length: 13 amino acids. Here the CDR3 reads CSAGDRTAYEQYF. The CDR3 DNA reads TGCAGCGCAGGGGACAGGACTGCCTACGAGCAGTACTTC.

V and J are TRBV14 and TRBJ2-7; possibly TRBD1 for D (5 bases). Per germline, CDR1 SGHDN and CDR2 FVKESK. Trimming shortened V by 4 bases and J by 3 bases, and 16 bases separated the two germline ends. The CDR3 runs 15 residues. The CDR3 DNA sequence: TGTGCCAGCAGCCCACTTCAGGGAATCAACTACGAGCAGTACTTC. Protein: CASSPLQGINYEQYF.

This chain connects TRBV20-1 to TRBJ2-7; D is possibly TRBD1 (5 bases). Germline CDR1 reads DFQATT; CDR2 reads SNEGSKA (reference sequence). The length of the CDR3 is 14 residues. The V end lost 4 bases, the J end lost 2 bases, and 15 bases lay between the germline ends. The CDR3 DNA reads TGCAGTGCTAAACCGACAGCGCGCACCTACGAGCAGTACTTC. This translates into CSAKPTARTYEQYF.

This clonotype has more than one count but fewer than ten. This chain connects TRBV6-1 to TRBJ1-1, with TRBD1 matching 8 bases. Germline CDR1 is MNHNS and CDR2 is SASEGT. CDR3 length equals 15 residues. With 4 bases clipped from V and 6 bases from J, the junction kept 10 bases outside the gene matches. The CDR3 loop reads CASSAYVDRVPEAFF. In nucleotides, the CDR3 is TGTGCCAGCAGTGCCTACGTGGACAGGGTACCTGAAGCTTTCTTT.

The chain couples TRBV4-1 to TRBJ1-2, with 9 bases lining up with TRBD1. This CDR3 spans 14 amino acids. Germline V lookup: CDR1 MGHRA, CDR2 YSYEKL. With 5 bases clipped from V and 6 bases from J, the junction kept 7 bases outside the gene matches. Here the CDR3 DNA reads TGCGCCAGCAGCGTACGACAGGGGGAGGATGGCTACACCTTC. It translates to CASSVRQGEDGYTF.

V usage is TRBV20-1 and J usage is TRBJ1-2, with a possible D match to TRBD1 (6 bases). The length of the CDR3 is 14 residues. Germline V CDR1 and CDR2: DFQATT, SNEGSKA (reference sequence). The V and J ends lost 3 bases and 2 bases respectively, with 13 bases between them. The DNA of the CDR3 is TGCAGTGCTAGTCCCGGGACAATCAACTATGGCTACACCTTC. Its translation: CSASPGTINYGYTF.

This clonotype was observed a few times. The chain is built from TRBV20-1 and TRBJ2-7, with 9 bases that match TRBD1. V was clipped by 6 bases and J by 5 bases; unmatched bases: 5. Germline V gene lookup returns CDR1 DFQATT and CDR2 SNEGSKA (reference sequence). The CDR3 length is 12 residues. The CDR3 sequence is CSARDREDEQYF. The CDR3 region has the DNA TGCAGTGCAAGGGACAGGGAGGACGAGCAGTACTTC.

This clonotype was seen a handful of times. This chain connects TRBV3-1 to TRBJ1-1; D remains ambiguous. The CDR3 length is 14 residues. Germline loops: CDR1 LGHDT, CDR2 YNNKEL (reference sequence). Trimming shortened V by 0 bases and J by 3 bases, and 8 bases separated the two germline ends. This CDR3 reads CASSQDSVYTEAFF. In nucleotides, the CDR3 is TGTGCCAGCAGCCAAGATTCCGTCTACACTGAAGCTTTCTTT. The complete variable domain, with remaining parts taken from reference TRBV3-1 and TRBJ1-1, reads DTAVSQTPKYLVTQMGNDKSIKCEQNLGHDTMYWYKQDSKKFLKIMFSYNNKELIINETVPNRFSPKSPDKAHLNLHINSLELGDSAVYFCASSQDSVYTEAFFGQGTRLTVV.

CDR3 nucleotide sequence: TGCAGCGTTGGTACGTTTAGACAGGGGGAATACGAGCAGTACTTC. It codes for CSVGTFRQGEYEQYF. The chain employs TRBV29-1 and TRBJ2-7; 9 nucleotides line up with TRBD1. The junction had 11 bases not matched to a gene; V was cut back by 4 bases and J by 4 bases. Germline V gene lookup returns CDR1 SQVTM and CDR2 ANQGSEA. This CDR3 spans 15 amino acids.

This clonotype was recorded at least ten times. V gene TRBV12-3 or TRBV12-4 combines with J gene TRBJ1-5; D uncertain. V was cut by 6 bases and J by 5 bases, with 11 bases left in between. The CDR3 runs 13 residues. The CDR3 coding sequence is TGTGCCAGCAGCTCTACCTGGGATCAGCCCCAGCATTTT. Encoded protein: CASSSTWDQPQHF.

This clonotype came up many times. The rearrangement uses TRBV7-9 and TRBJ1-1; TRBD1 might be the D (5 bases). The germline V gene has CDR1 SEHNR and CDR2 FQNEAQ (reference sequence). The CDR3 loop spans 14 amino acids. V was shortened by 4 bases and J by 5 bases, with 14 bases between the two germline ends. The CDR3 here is CASSSGRVITEAFF. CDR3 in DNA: TGTGCCAGCAGCTCAGGGAGGGTAATAACTGAAGCTTTCTTT.

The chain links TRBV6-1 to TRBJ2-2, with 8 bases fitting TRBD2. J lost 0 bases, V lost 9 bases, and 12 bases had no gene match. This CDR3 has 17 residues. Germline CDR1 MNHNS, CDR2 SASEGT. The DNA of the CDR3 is TGTGCCAGGGTGACTAGCGCCAATTCCGCGAACACCGGGGAGCTGTTTTTT. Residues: CARVTSANSANTGELFF.